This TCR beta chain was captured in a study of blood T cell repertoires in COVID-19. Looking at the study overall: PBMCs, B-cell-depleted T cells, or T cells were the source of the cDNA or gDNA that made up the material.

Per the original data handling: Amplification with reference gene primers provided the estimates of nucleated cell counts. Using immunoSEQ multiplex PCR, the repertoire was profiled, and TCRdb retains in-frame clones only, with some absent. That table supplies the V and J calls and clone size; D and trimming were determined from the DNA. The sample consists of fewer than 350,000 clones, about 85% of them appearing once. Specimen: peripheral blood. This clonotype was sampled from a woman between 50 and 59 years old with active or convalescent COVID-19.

The CDR3: CASSHLARPGTGGASGNTIYF. DNA for the CDR3: TGCGCCAGCAGCCACCTAGCTCGTCCCGGGACAGGGGGCGCGTCTGGAAACACCATATATTTT. The rearrangement links TRBV4-1 to TRBJ1-3; TRBD1 aligns across 12 bases. V was clipped by 3 bases and J by 1 base; unmatched bases: 16. The CDR3 has 21 amino acids. Germline CDR1 reads MGHRA; CDR2 reads YSYEKL.